What follows describes a single TCR beta chain. The antigen is unknown. It was with 60 Vbeta and 13 Jbeta primers that the PCR ran. Using immunoSEQ multiplex PCR, the repertoire was profiled, and TCRdb retains in-frame clones only, with some absent. Of 65,000 to 85,000 clones in the sample, 65% to 70% are singletons; the top ten hold 14%. The sample comes from a study of cytomegalovirus exposure and HLA in healthy donors. In the study overall: Membership in the Caucasian-associated ancestry cluster was found for 75% to 85% of roughly 400 genotyped donors. Study results and limitations: Previous analysis showed most TCR beta V segments were productive about 87% or about 30% of the time. The authors later found most CMV-associated TCR beta chains appeared HLA-restricted. Donors were assumed by presence/absence analyses to have roughly uniform sequencing depth.

The CDR3 totals 14 residues. Trimming removed 0 bases from V and 3 bases from J, with 9 bases in between. Germline values: CDR1 MNHEY, CDR2 SMNVEV (reference sequence). The TCR was taken from a male donor in good health and CMV-seropositive. The sample consisted of PBMCs. The chain is built from TRBV27 and TRBJ2-7; D unresolved. CDR3 sequence (DNA): TGTGCCAGCAGTTTATCGGGCCAGTTCTACGAGCAGTACTTC. Protein product: CASSLSGQFYEQYF.